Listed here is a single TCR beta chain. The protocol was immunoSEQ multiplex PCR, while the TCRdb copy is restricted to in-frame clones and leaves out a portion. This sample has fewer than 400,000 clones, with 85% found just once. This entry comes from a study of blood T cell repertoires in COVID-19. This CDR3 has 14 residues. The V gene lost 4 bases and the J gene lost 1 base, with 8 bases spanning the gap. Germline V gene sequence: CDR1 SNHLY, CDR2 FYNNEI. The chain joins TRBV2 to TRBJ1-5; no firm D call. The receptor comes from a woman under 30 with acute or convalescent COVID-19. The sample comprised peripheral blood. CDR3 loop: CASSVEGSNQPQHF. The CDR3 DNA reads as TGTGCCAGCAGTGTGGAGGGAAGCAATCAGCCCCAGCATTTT.